This T cell receptor beta chain was recorded in a study of regulatory T cells in long-lasting Graves disease. Background on the study: Less than 3 months of antithyroid drugs had been taken by newly diagnosed Graves' patients.

Time point specified: newly diagnosed GD, antithyroid drugs for less than 3 months. Researchers made the TCR library from RNA that was extracted from PBMCs. The germline V and J ends were trimmed by 1 base and 6 bases, with 10 bases remaining between them. Germline CDR1 MGHRA, CDR2 YSYEKL. The CDR3 spans 13 residues. Relying on iRepertoire HTBI primers and Arm-PCR of CDR3 regions, the team built TCR beta libraries. As handled by the study authors: Throughout the samples, researchers identified 60 to 70 TRBV and some 13 TRBJ segments. Using its own MiXCR run on the multiplex PCR reads, TCRdb lists one record per CDR3 protein. The V and J calls and clone size are TCRdb's, not the authors'. The sample lists 450,000 to 500,000 distinct CDR3 sequences, 15% to 20% occurring once. Only a few counts were recorded for this clonotype. The sample also formed part of further work on T cells in Graves' hyperthyroidism and ophthalmopathy. That study reports: The study used the HTBI primer set for a first-round RT-PCR of the TCR CDR3.

The chain is built from TRBV4-1 and TRBJ2-7, with D tentatively TRBD1 (5 bases). The clonotype comes from a man aged 35-49 years with Graves disease. Material: peripheral blood mononuclear cells (PBMCs), obtained at new diagnosis, from a patient treated with antithyroid drugs. The CDR3 DNA reads as TGCGCCAGCAGCCAAGGTCGTAGGGGCGAGCAGTACTTC. Its translation: CASSQGRRGEQYF.